Listed here are 5 T cell receptor beta chains from one sample, sequenced in a study of neurological immune-mediated disorders. Via MiXCR, TCRdb re-called the 5' RACE reads, giving one row per CDR3 protein. This table holds some 66,000 distinct CDR3 sequences, less than 5.5% found once. The sequenced material came from PBMCs. Source of these receptors: a man aged 25 to 40 with multiple sclerosis.

In this sample, this clonotype turned up many times. The genes are TRBV6-5 and TRBJ1-1, with TRBD1 as a possible D gene (6 bases). The CDR3 is made up of 13 amino acids. V was pared by 5 bases and J by 2 bases, with 9 bases between. The germline CDR1 and CDR2 sequences are MNHEY and SVGAGI. CDR3 sequence (DNA): TGTGCCAGCAGTGTACAGGGTAACACTGAAGCTTTCTTT. Encoded protein: CASSVQGNTEAFF.

Ten or more counts support this clonotype. The V call is TRBV20-1, the J call TRBJ2-3; perhaps TRBD2 as D (5 bases). Germline loops: CDR1 DFQATT, CDR2 SNEGSKA (reference sequence). The CDR3 is 15 amino acids. V was clipped by 1 base and J by 2 bases, with 13 bases between them. The CDR3 region has the DNA TGCAGTGCTAGAGCGGTGGACCGGGACACAGATACGCAGTATTTT. As protein: CSARAVDRDTDTQYF.

This clonotype occurred many times. This chain links TRBV14 with TRBJ2-5; D gene ambiguous. The V gene's germline CDR1 is SGHDN and CDR2 FVKESK. Trimming left V 3 bases short and J 3 bases short, with 14 bases between. This CDR3 has 15 residues. CDR3 protein: CASSHRSRNEETQYF. Here the CDR3 DNA reads TGTGCCAGCAGCCACAGAAGCCGTAATGAAGAGACCCAGTACTTC. Using reference TRBV14 and TRBJ2-5 for the parts outside the CDR3, the full variable domain is EAGVTQFPSHSVIEKGQTVTLRCDPISGHDNLYWYRRVMGKEIKFLLHFVKESKQDESGMPNNRFLAERTGGTYSTLKVQPAELEDSGVYFCASSHRSRNEETQYFGPGTRLLVL.

At least ten counts were recorded for this clonotype. CDR3 residues: CASTPWDFYGYTF. CDR3 nucleotides: TGTGCCAGCACCCCCTGGGACTTCTATGGCTACACCTTC. The chain joins TRBV12-3 or TRBV12-4 to TRBJ1-2; tentative D call: TRBD1 (5 bases). CDR3 length: 13 residues. Trimming shortened V by 7 bases and J by 4 bases, and 13 bases separated the two germline ends.

This clonotype showed up many times. The CDR3 nucleotides read TGTGCCAGCAGTTTCGGAAGTGGGACCTACGAGCAGTACGTC. Translation: CASSFGSGTYEQYV. The V gene is TRBV28, the J gene TRBJ2-7, with no clear D. With 3 bases removed from V and 2 bases from J, the gap between germline ends came to 11 bases. CDR1 and CDR2 (germline): MDHEN, SYDVKM. The CDR3 is made up of 14 amino acids.